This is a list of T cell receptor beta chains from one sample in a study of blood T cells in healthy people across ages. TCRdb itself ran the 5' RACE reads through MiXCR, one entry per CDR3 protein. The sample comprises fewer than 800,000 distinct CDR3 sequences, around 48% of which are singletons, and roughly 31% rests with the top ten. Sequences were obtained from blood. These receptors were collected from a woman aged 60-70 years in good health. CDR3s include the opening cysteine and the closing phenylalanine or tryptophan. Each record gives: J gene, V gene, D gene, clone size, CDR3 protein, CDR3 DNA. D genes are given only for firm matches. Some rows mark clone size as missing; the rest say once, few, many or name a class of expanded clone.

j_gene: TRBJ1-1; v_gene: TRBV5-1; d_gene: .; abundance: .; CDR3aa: CASSLQGGNTGAFF; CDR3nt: TGCGCCAGCAGCTTGCAAGGGGGGAACACTGGAGCTTTCTTT
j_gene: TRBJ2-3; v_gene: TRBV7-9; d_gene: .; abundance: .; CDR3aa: CASSPTRASTDTQYF; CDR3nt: TGTGCCAGCAGCCCCACTAGGGCAAGCACAGATACGCAGTATTTT
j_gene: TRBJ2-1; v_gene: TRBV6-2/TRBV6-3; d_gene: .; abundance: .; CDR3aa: CASSNWNEQFF; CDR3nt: TGTGCCAGCAGTAACTGGAATGAGCAGTTCTTC
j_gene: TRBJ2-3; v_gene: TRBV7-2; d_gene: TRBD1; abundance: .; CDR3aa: CASSLRPGGGDTQYF; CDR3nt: TGTGCCAGCAGCTTACGTCCAGGGGGCGGAGATACGCAGTATTTT
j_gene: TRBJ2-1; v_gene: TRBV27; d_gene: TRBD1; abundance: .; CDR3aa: CASTTGGLNNEQFF; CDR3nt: TGTGCCAGTACGACAGGGGGCCTTAACAATGAGCAGTTCTTC
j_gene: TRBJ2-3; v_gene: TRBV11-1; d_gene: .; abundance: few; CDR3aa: CASSLGRGELDTQYF; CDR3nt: TGTGCCAGCAGCTTAGGAAGGGGGGAGCTGGATACGCAGTATTTT
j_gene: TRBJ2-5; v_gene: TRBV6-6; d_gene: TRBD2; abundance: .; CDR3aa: CASGGRETQYF; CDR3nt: TGTGCCAGCGGCGGGAGAGAGACCCAGTACTTC
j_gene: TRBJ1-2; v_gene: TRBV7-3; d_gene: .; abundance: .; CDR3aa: CASSFTNYYGYTF; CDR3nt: TGTGCCAGCAGCTTCACGAATTACTATGGCTACACCTTC
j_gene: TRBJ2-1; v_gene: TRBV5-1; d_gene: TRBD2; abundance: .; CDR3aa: CASSFGASGTNEQFF; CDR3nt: TGCGCCAGCAGCTTTGGGGCTAGCGGGACGAATGAGCAGTTCTTC
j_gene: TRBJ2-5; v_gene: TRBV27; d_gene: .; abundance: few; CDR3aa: CASSVQGVETQYF; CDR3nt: TGTGCCAGCAGTGTACAGGGCGTTGAGACCCAGTACTTC
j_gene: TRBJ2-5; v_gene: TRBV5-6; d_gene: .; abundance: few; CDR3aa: CASSPKWQGGETQYF; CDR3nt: TGTGCCAGCAGCCCGAAGTGGCAGGGAGGAGAGACCCAGTACTTC
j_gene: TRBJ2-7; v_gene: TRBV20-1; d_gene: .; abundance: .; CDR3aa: CSARDLKRASYEQYF; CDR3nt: TGCAGTGCTAGAGATCTGAAGCGGGCCTCCTACGAGCAGTACTTC
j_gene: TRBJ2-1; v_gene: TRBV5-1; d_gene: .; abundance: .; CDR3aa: CASSLAVVDEQFF; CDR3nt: TGCGCCAGCAGCTTGGCGGTGGTTGATGAGCAGTTCTTC
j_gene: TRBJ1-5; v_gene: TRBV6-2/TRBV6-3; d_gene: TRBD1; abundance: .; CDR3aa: CASRPGQESNQPQHF; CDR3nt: TGTGCCAGCAGGCCGGGACAGGAGAGCAATCAGCCACAGCATTTT
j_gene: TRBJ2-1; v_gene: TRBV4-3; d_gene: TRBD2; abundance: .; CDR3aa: CASSQDPSGRVGAYNEQFF; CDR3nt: TGCGCCAGCAGCCAAGATCCTAGCGGGAGGGTTGGAGCCTACAATGAGCAGTTCTTC
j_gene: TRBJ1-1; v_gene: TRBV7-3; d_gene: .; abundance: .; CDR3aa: CASSLHPNTEAFF; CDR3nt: TGTGCCAGCAGCTTACATCCGAACACTGAAGCTTTCTTT
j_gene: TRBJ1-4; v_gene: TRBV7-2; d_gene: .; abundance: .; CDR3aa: CASSLIVGMPTNEKLFF; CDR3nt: TGTGCCAGCAGCCTGATCGTGGGGATGCCAACTAATGAAAAACTGTTTTTT
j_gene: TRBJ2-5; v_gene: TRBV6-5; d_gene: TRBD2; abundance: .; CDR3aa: CASSELAGNNEQYF; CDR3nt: TGTGCCAGCAGTGAACTAGCGGGGAACAATGAGCAGTACTTC
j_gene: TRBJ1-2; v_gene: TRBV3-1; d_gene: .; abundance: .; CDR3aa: CASSQTGTGGYTF; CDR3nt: TGTGCCAGCAGCCAAACGGGGACTGGCGGCTACACCTTC
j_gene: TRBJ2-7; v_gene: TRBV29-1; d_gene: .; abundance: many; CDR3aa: CSVAQGPRSYEQYF; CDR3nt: TGCAGCGTGGCACAGGGTCCCCGCTCCTACGAGCAGTACTTC
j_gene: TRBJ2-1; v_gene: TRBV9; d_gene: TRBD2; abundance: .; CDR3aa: CASSPPGAGGPYNEQFF; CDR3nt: TGTGCCAGCAGCCCCCCCGGGGCGGGAGGGCCCTACAATGAGCAGTTCTTC
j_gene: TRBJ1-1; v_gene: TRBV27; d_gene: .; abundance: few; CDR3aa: CASSLSWGVGTEAFF; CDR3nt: TGTGCCAGCAGTTTATCATGGGGAGTTGGCACTGAAGCTTTCTTT
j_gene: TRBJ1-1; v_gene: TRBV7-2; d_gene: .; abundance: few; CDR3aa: CASSVRKGVSEAFF; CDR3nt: TGTGCCAGCAGCGTAAGAAAGGGGGTCTCTGAAGCTTTCTTT
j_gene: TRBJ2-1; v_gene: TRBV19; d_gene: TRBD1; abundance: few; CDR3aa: CASSSKQGGLREQFF; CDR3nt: TGTGCCAGTAGTTCGAAACAGGGGGGCCTGAGGGAGCAGTTCTTC
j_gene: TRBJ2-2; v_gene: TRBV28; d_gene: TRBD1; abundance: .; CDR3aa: CASSSPLRQGASGELFF; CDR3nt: TGTGCCAGCAGTTCCCCCCTCAGGCAGGGGGCATCCGGGGAGCTGTTTTTT
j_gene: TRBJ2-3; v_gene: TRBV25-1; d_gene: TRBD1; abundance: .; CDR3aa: CASSGRSWGQGTDTQYF; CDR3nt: TGTGCCAGCAGTGGGAGGAGCTGGGGACAGGGAACAGATACGCAGTATTTT
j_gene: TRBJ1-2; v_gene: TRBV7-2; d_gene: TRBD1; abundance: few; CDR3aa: CASSLTGESYGYTF; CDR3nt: TGTGCCAGCAGCTTGACAGGGGAGTCCTATGGCTACACCTTC
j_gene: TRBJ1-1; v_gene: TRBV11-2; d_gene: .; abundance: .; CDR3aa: CASSSHSTEAFF; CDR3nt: TGTGCCAGCAGTTCACACTCCACTGAAGCTTTCTTT
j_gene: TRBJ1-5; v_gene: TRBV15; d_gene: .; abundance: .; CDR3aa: CATSRGENNQSQHF; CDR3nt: TGTGCCACCAGCAGAGGGGAGAACAATCAGTCCCAGCATTTT
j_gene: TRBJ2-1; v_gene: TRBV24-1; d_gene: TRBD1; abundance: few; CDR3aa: CATSEPPGQGAHNEQFF; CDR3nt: TGTGCCACCAGTGAACCTCCGGGACAGGGGGCCCACAATGAGCAGTTCTTC
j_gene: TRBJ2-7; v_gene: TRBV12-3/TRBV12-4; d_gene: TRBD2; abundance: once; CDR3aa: CASSFRPGLAGTRSYNEQYF; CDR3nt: TGTGCCAGCAGTTTCAGACCGGGACTAGCGGGTACTCGCTCCTACAATGAGCAGTACTTC
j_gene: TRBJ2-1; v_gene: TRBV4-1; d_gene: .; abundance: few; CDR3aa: CASSLGGSLSYNEQFF; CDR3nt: TGCGCCAGCAGCCTGGGGGGCAGTCTCTCCTACAATGAGCAGTTCTTC
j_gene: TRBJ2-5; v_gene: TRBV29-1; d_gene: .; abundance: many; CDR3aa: CSVKRQFEETQYF; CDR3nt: TGCAGCGTCAAAAGACAATTTGAGGAGACCCAGTACTTC
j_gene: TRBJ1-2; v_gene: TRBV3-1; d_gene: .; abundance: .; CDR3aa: CASSHTYGYTF; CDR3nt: TGTGCCAGCAGCCACACGTATGGCTACACCTTC
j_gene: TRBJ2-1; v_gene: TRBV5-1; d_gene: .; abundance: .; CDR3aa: CASSLVADPYNEQFF; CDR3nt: TGCGCCAGCAGCTTGGTAGCGGACCCCTACAATGAGCAGTTCTTC
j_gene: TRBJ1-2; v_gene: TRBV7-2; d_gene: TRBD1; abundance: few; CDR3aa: CASSSAGGTNGYTF; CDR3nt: TGTGCCAGCAGCTCGGCAGGGGGTACCAATGGCTACACCTTC
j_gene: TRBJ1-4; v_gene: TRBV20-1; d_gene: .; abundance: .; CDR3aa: CSARVTLSEKLFF; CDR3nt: TGCAGTGCTAGAGTCACCCTCAGTGAAAAACTGTTTTTT
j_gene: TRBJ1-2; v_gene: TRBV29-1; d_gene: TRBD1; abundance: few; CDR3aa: CSVERTGGFSSYGYTF; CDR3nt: TGCAGCGTCGAAAGGACAGGGGGCTTTTCTAGCTATGGCTACACCTTC
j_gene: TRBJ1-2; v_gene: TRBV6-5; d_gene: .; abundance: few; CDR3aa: CANSYGGLHYGYTF; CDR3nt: TGTGCCAACAGTTACGGGGGGCTTCACTATGGCTACACCTTC
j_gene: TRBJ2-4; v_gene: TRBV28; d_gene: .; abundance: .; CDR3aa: CASSLAGNAKNIQYF; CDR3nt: TGTGCCAGCAGTTTGGCCGGGAATGCCAAAAACATTCAGTACTTC
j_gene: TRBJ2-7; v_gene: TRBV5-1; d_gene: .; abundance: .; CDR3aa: CASSLDGSFYEQYF; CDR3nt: TGCGCCAGCAGCTTGGACGGCAGCTTCTACGAGCAGTACTTC
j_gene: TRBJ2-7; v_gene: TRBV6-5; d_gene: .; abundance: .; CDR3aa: CASSNGPLSDEQYF; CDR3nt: TGTGCCAGCAGTAACGGGCCCCTCTCGGACGAGCAGTACTTC
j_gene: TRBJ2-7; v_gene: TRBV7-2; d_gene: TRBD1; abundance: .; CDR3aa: CASSWDRGAYEQYF; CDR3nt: TGTGCCAGCAGCTGGGACAGGGGCGCCTACGAGCAGTACTTC
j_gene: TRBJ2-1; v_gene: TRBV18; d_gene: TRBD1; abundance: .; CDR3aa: CASSRRDRPNNEQFF; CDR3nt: TGTGCCAGCTCACGTCGGGACAGACCCAACAATGAGCAGTTCTTC
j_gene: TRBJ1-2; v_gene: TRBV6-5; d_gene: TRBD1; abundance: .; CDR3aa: CASSYAPTGSRGYTF; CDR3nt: TGTGCCAGCAGTTACGCCCCGACAGGGTCTCGGGGCTACACCTTC
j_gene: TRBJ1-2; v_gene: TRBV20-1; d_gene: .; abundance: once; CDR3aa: CSATGVGGYTF; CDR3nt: TGCAGTGCCACCGGGGTAGGAGGCTACACCTTC
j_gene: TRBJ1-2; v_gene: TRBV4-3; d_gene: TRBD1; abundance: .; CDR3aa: CASSQGTAFNYGYTF; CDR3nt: TGCGCCAGCAGCCAGGGGACAGCCTTTAACTATGGCTACACCTTC
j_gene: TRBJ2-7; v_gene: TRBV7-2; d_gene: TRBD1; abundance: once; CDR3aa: CASSLATGACEQYF; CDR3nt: TGTGCCAGCAGCTTAGCTACAGGGGCCTGCGAGCAGTACTTC